A single sample gave rise to the 18 T cell receptor beta chains below, sequenced in a study of breast tumors, draining lymph nodes, adjacent tissues. Axillary draining lymph nodes of breast cancer patients supplied the node samples. TCRdb re-analysed the multiplex PCR reads in MiXCR, keeping a single row per CDR3 protein. The table has around 140,000 distinct CDR3 sequences, around 20% seen once. The specimen sequenced was axillary lymph node tissue. The source of these receptors is a female donor with breast cancer. Some clones in this sample may be carry-over from other donors' samples.

This clonotype has ten or more counts. The chain carries TRBV2 and TRBJ2-3, with TRBD2 identical over 13 bases. Germline V gene sequence: CDR1 SNHLY, CDR2 FYNNEI. The CDR3 contains 17 residues. V lost 6 bases and J lost 4; bases outside the gene matches: 10. This chain's CDR3 is CASSARTSGSGADTQYF. For the CDR3, the DNA is TGTGCCAGCAGCGCCCGGACTAGCGGGAGTGGCGCAGATACGCAGTATTTT. Looking up the rest from reference TRBV2 and TRBJ2-3 gives the full variable domain: EPEVTQTPSHQVTQMGQEVILRCVPISNHLYFYWYRQILGQKVEFLVSFYNNEISEKSEIFDDQFSVERPDGSNFTLKIRSTKLEDSAMYFCASSARTSGSGADTQYFGPGTRLTVL.

Comments on this clonotype: A read error is possible here, since a much larger clone lies one base away. The chain recombines TRBV6-1 with TRBJ2-7; D might be TRBD2 (7 bases). V was shortened by 8 bases and J by 6 bases, with 11 bases between the two germline ends. This CDR3 spans 11 amino acids. Germline lookup yields CDR1 MNHNS and CDR2 SASEGT. This CDR3 reads CASARGAEQYF. Written as DNA, the CDR3 is TGTGCCAGCGCCCGGGGGGCCGAGCAGTACTTC.

In this sample, this clonotype turned up a few times. The chain uses TRBV25-1 and TRBJ2-5; the match to TRBD2 covers 9 bases. In germline, CDR1 is MGHDK, CDR2 SYGVNS. The CDR3 spans 16 residues. The V gene end was trimmed by 2 bases and the J gene end by 5 bases; junction bases not matched to a gene: 9. CDR3 in DNA: TGTGCCAGCAGTGAAGGTTTAGCGGGAGTGCGCGAGACCCAGTACTTC. It encodes CASSEGLAGVRETQYF.

The CDR3 region has the DNA TGTGCCAGCGGCGCGGCCGGGACGGACTATGGCTACACCTTC. Its translation is CASGAAGTDYGYTF. The genes are TRBV28 and TRBJ1-2, with D maybe TRBD1 (5 bases). This CDR3 is built from 14 residues. Trimming removed 8 bases at V and 3 bases at J, with 16 bases between. Germline V CDR1 and CDR2: MDHEN, SYDVKM.

This clonotype was counted a few times. V is TRBV7-7 and J is TRBJ2-2, with D possibly being TRBD1 (5 bases). V was cut by 8 bases and J by 6 bases, with 16 bases left in between. CDR1 and CDR2 (germline): SSHAT, FNYEAQ (reference sequence). The CDR3 has 14 amino acids. The CDR3 coding sequence is TGTGCCAGCGCCAGGGATGCAAACGCCGGGGAGCTGTTTTTT. It codes for CASARDANAGELFF.

To note about this clonotype: A junction boundary mismatches the germline segment, possibly from a read error. The gene calls are TRBV12-3 or TRBV12-4 and TRBJ1-5; TRBD1 might be the D (5 bases). CDR3 size: 16 residues. CDR3 bases: TGTGCCAGCAGTTCCCGCCGGGGGTCGGGGGGTCAGCTCCAGCATTTT. Translated: CASSSRRGSGGQLQHF.

This clonotype was counted many times. The V and J genes are TRBV7-2 and TRBJ2-2; TRBD2 matches at 8 bases. The germline gives CDR1 SGHTA, CDR2 FQGNSA. The CDR3 consists of 14 residues. V was pared by 0 bases and J by 6 bases, with 0 bases of the junction left unmatched. The CDR3 DNA is TGTGCCAGCAGCTTAGCGGGACTAGCCGGGGAGCTGTTTTTT. It specifies CASSLAGLAGELFF.

This clonotype was detected ten times or more. The chain has TRBV2 and TRBJ1-2, with D perhaps TRBD1 (6 bases). The CDR3 length is 12 residues. Germline-derived CDR1 and CDR2 are SNHLY and FYNNEI. Trimming stripped 7 bases from V and 4 bases from J, with 10 bases between. CDR3 protein: CASKDSLYGYTF. The CDR3 DNA reads TGTGCCAGCAAGGACAGCCTCTATGGCTACACCTTC.

On this clonotype: At one boundary the junction diverges from the germline segment, which might be a read error. This chain uses TRBV4-1 with TRBJ1-5, with D possibly TRBD1 on 5 matching bases. This CDR3 region has 15 residues. CDR1 MGHRA and CDR2 YSYEKL come from the germline V gene. CDR3: CASSDGGGSSQPQHF. The CDR3 DNA follows: TGCGCCAGCAGCGATGGGGGGGGGAGCAGTCAGCCCCAGCATTTT.

Points on this clonotype: Possible read error: a much larger clone is one base away. The chain is built from TRBV29-1 and TRBJ2-1; tentatively, D is TRBD2 (6 bases). In germline, CDR1 is SQVTM, CDR2 ANQGSEA. This CDR3 is 15 amino acids long. Trimming removed 2 bases from V and 9 bases from J, with 20 bases in between. The CDR3: CSVETGDSRGFEQFF. The CDR3 coding sequence is TGCAGCGTTGAAACCGGGGACTCTCGGGGGTTTGAGCAGTTCTTC.

Comments on this clonotype: Just one base apart from a much larger clone, this may be a read error. The rearrangement links TRBV20-1 to TRBJ2-3, with 8 positions matching TRBD2. The CDR3 consists of 17 residues. Germline assignment: CDR1 DFQATT and CDR2 SNEGSKA (reference sequence). This chain's CDR3 is CSARGGFAASWADTRYF. The CDR3 DNA is TGCAGTGCTCGGGGGGGTTTCGCGGCTTCCTGGGCAGATACGCGGTATTTT.

In regard to this clonotype: The junction differs from germline at one of its ends, possibly a read error. The rearrangement joins TRBV15 to TRBJ2-7; D gene uncertain. The CDR3 has 15 residues. Germline CDR1 LNHNV, CDR2 YYDKDF (reference sequence). The CDR3 region has the DNA TGTGCCACCCGCAGAGGACGGTCGGGCTCCTACGAGCAGTACTTC. It codes for CATRRGRSGSYEQYF.

There are many counts of this clonotype. The chain employs TRBV10-3 and TRBJ2-7; D gene uncertain. The CDR3 contains 14 residues. Germline lookup yields CDR1 ENHRY and CDR2 SYGVKD. V dropped 6 bases and J dropped 5 bases, with 17 bases sitting between them. The CDR3 DNA is TGTGCCATCAGACGGGCCCCGCCGGGCCACGAGCAGTACTTC. It codes for CAIRRAPPGHEQYF.

This clonotype was found a few times. V gene TRBV30 combines with J gene TRBJ2-3, with D perhaps matching TRBD2 (7 bases). There are 15 residues in the CDR3. The ends were cut back, 5 bases at V and 0 bases at J, with 15 bases in the middle. Germline V gives CDR1 GTSNPN, CDR2 SVGIG (reference sequence). The CDR3 region is CAWGRGGSSTDTQYF. CDR3 nucleotide sequence: TGTGCCTGGGGGAGGGGGGGGTCTAGCACAGATACGCAGTATTTT.

The table lists this clonotype with a few counts. The chain joins TRBV4-3 to TRBJ2-5; a possible D gene is TRBD2 (6 bases). Looked up from germline, CDR1 is LGHNA and CDR2 is YSLEER. V lost 4 bases and J lost 5, with 17 bases in between. CDR3 size: 15 residues. The CDR3 nucleotides are TGCGCCAGCAGCCGAAGCCGGGGGAGTGTTGAGACCCAGTACTTC. Protein: CASSRSRGSVETQYF.

This clonotype was seen at least ten times. The CDR3 protein is CSAKKPGLVADTQYF. DNA for the CDR3: TGCAGTGCTAAGAAACCGGGACTAGTCGCAGATACGCAGTATTTT. J is TRBJ2-3 and V is TRBV20-1; 8 positions agree with TRBD2. Germline CDR1 reads DFQATT; CDR2 reads SNEGSKA (reference sequence). This CDR3 contains 15 residues. Trimming cost V 4 bases and J 4 bases; bases outside gene matches: 10.

V is TRBV20-1 and J is TRBJ2-3; D not resolved. The CDR3 contains 11 residues. V dropped 3 bases and J dropped 3 bases, with 4 bases sitting between them. Germline CDR1 and CDR2: DFQATT and SNEGSKA (reference sequence). The CDR3 sequence: CSASQTDTQYF. CDR3 in DNA: TGCAGTGCTAGCCAAACAGATACGCAGTATTTT.

This clonotype has ten or more counts. The rearrangement uses TRBV4-2 and TRBJ2-3; tentatively, D is TRBD2 (5 bases). CDR1 is LGHNA, CDR2 YNFKEQ, per germline. The V and J ends lost 2 bases and 3 bases respectively, with 18 bases between them. The CDR3 has 17 residues. The CDR3 bases are TGTGCCAGCAGCCAAACCCAGGACTCCCCGATTACAGATACGCAGTATTTT. This codes for CASSQTQDSPITDTQYF.